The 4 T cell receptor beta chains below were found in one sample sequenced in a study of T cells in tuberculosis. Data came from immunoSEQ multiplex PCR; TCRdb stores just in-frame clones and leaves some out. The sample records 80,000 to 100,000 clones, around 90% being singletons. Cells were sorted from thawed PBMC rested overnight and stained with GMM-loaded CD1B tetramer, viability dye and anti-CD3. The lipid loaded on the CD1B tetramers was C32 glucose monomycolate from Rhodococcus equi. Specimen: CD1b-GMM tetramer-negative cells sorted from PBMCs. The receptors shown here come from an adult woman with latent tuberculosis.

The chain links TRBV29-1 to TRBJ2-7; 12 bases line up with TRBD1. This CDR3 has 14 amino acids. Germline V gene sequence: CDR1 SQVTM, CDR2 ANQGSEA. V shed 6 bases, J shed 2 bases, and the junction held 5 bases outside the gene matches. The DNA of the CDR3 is TGCAGCGTCAGGGACAGGGGGCAAACCTACGAGCAGTACTTC. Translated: CSVRDRGQTYEQYF.

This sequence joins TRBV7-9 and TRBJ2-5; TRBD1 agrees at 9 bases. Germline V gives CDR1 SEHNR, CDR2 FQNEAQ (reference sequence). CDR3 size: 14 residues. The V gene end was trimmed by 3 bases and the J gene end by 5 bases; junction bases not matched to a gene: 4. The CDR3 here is CASSLGTGWETQYF. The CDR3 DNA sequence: TGTGCCAGCAGCTTGGGGACAGGGTGGGAGACCCAGTACTTC. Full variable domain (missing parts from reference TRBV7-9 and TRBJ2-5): DTGVSQNPRHKITKRGQNVTFRCDPISEHNRLYWYRQTLGQGPEFLTYFQNEAQLEKSRLLSDRFSAERPKGSFSTLEIQRTEQGDSAMYLCASSLGTGWETQYFGPGTRLLVL.

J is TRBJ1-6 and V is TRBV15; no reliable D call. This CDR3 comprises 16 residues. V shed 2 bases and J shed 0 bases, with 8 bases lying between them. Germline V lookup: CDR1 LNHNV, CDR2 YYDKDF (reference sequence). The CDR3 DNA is TGTGCCACCAGCAGACATCCTAGCTCCTATAATTCACCCCTCCACTTT. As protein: CATSRHPSSYNSPLHF.

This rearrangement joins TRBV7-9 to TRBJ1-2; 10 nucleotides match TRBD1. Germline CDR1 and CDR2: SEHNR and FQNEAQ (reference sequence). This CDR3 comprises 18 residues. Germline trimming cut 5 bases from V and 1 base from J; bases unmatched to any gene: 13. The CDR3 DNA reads TGTGCCAGCAGCGCCCGGGACAGGGGTCTCTTGAGTAACTATGGCTACACCTTC. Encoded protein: CASSARDRGLLSNYGYTF.